The 25 T cell receptor beta chains given below trace back to one sample, sequenced in a study of cytomegalovirus exposure and HLA in healthy donors. The PCR contained 60 Vbeta and 13 Jbeta primers. Data came from immunoSEQ multiplex PCR; TCRdb stores just in-frame clones and leaves some out. This sample contains 100,000 to 150,000 clones. Material: PBMCs. The receptors come from a man in his forties in good health and CMV-seronegative.

This sequence joins TRBV4-2 and TRBJ1-1; D is perhaps TRBD1 (6 bases). Trimming took 0 bases from V and 0 from J, leaving 17 bases between them. Germline CDR1 and CDR2: LGHNA and YNFKEQ. The CDR3 has 18 residues. The chain's CDR3 is CASSQDVGQLTLNTEAFF. In DNA form, the CDR3 reads TGTGCCAGCAGCCAAGACGTAGGACAGCTTACCCTGAACACTGAAGCTTTCTTT.

The V and J genes are TRBV7-9 and TRBJ2-5; 11 nucleotides agree with TRBD1. With 5 bases clipped from V and 3 bases from J, the junction kept 5 bases outside the gene matches. The germline gives CDR1 SEHNR, CDR2 FQNEAQ (reference sequence). This CDR3 is built from 15 residues. Written as DNA, the CDR3 is TGTGCCAGCAGCATCGGGACAGGGGGGAAAGAGACCCAGTACTTC. It yields the protein CASSIGTGGKETQYF.

The chain combines TRBV7-2 with TRBJ2-3; 7 bases line up with TRBD2. The trim removed 6 bases at V and 1 base at J, leaving 13 bases unmatched. CDR3 length: 17 residues. Germline V gene lookup returns CDR1 SGHTA and CDR2 FQGNSA. The CDR3 spells CASSPQMTSRRTDTQYF. The DNA for the CDR3 is TGTGCCAGCAGTCCTCAAATGACTAGCCGCCGCACAGATACGCAGTATTTT.

V usage is TRBV11-2 and J usage is TRBJ1-3, with a weak D call TRBD1 (5 bases). V was trimmed by 3 bases and J by 1 base, leaving 10 bases between them. This CDR3 contains 15 residues. The V gene's germline CDR1 is SGHAT and CDR2 FQNNGV. The CDR3 reads CASSFDSLSGNTIYF. The CDR3 coding sequence is TGTGCCAGCAGCTTTGACAGCCTATCTGGAAACACCATATATTTT.

The genes are TRBV5-1 and TRBJ2-3; 7 bases fit TRBD1. J lost 2 bases, V lost 1 base, and 4 bases had no gene match. This CDR3 is 15 amino acids long. Looked up from germline, CDR1 is SGHRS and CDR2 is YFSETQ. The CDR3, as DNA: TGCGCCAGCAGCTTGCGGGACAGTTACACAGATACGCAGTATTTT. The encoded protein is CASSLRDSYTDTQYF.

This rearrangement joins TRBV19 to TRBJ1-3, with D tentatively TRBD1 (6 bases). In germline, CDR1 is LNHDA, CDR2 SQIVND (reference sequence). Trimming cost V 5 bases and J 0 bases, with 14 bases left between them. The CDR3 spans 16 residues. CDR3 protein: CASSWDTASSGNTIYF. In DNA, the CDR3 is TGTGCCAGTAGTTGGGACACGGCGAGCTCTGGAAACACCATATATTTT.

V usage is TRBV30 and J usage is TRBJ1-6, with D possibly being TRBD1 (5 bases). CDR3 length: 15 amino acids. The V gene's germline CDR1 is GTSNPN and CDR2 SVGIG (reference sequence). V was pared by 3 bases and J by 9 bases, with 18 bases between. The CDR3 here is CAWRPYSGASSPLHF. The CDR3 DNA follows: TGTGCCTGGAGGCCTTATTCTGGGGCGAGTTCACCCCTCCACTTT. The variable domain in full, with the rest retrieved from reference TRBV30 and TRBJ1-6, is SQTIHQWPATLVQPVGSPLSLECTVEGTSNPNLYWYRQAAGRGLQLLFYSVGIGQISSEVPQNLSASRPQDRQFILSSKKLLLSDSGFYLCAWRPYSGASSPLHFGNGTRLTVT.

The V and J genes are TRBV14 and TRBJ2-3, with 8 bases matching TRBD2. Per the germline V gene, CDR1 is SGHDN and CDR2 is FVKESK. Unmatched junction bases numbered 13, after V lost 4 bases and J lost 1 base. This CDR3 has 18 amino acids. CDR3 loop: CASSLLGGRPSGTDTQYF. The CDR3 DNA reads as TGTGCCAGCAGCCTTCTAGGCGGGAGGCCCTCTGGCACAGATACGCAGTATTTT.

The chain links TRBV7-8 to TRBJ2-5; D may be TRBD1 (6 bases). Per germline, CDR1 SGHVS and CDR2 FQNEAQ. The germline V and J ends were trimmed by 1 base and 2 bases, with 11 bases remaining between them. This CDR3 has 15 amino acids. The DNA of the CDR3 is TGTGCCAGCAGCTTAGTTCTGGACAGACAAGAGACCCAGTACTTC. It translates to CASSLVLDRQETQYF.

The V and J genes are TRBV10-3 and TRBJ2-6; the match to TRBD1 covers 10 bases. The CDR3 has 17 residues. V was pared by 10 bases and J by 2 bases, with 11 bases of the junction left unmatched. CDR1 and CDR2 (germline): ENHRY, SYGVKD. The CDR3 spells CATRGRDRGTGANVLTF. The CDR3 DNA is TGTGCCACCCGCGGCCGGGACAGGGGTACTGGGGCCAACGTCCTGACTTTC.

The chain recombines TRBV19 with TRBJ1-5; tentatively, D is TRBD1 (6 bases). The length of the CDR3 is 15 residues. Trimming shortened V by 2 bases and J by 2 bases, and 10 bases separated the two germline ends. From germline, CDR1 is LNHDA and CDR2 SQIVND (reference sequence). The CDR3 protein is CASSIRGTGNQPQHF. Here the CDR3 DNA reads TGTGCCAGTAGTATAAGGGGGACGGGCAATCAGCCCCAGCATTTT.

In nucleotides, the CDR3 is TGTGCCAGCAGCTTAGGGACAGGAACCTACGAGCAGTACTTC. Protein sequence: CASSLGTGTYEQYF. The chain couples TRBV11-2 to TRBJ2-7; 7 bases are a match to TRBD1. The CDR3 has 14 amino acids. Looked up from germline, CDR1 is SGHAT and CDR2 is FQNNGV. V lost 1 base to trimming and J lost 2 bases; unmatched junction nucleotides: 2.

CDR3 DNA sequence: TGCGCCAGCAAAAGGGGGACAGGGGAAAACACTGAAGCTTTCTTT. This codes for CASKRGTGENTEAFF. The chain has TRBV5-1 and TRBJ1-1; 10 nucleotides align to TRBD1. CDR1 is SGHRS and CDR2 is YFSETQ in the germline V gene. There are 15 residues in the CDR3. V was pared by 6 bases and J by 2 bases, with 7 bases of the junction left unmatched.

The gene calls are TRBV7-9 and TRBJ2-7; D gene uncertain. Germline V gene lookup returns CDR1 SEHNR and CDR2 FQNEAQ (reference sequence). The V end was cut by 2 bases, the J end by 1 base, with 9 bases between. The CDR3 has 14 residues. CDR3 protein: CASSLIDGSYEQYF. The CDR3 nucleotides read TGTGCCAGCAGCTTAATCGACGGGTCCTACGAGCAGTACTTC. The whole variable domain, remainder taken from reference TRBV7-9 and TRBJ2-7, is DTGVSQNPRHKITKRGQNVTFRCDPISEHNRLYWYRQTLGQGPEFLTYFQNEAQLEKSRLLSDRFSAERPKGSFSTLEIQRTEQGDSAMYLCASSLIDGSYEQYFGPGTRLTVT.

A note on this clone: Germline and junction disagree at one end, which may indicate a read error. The DNA for the CDR3 is TGTGCCAGCCCACCGCTAGCTTACGGGGGTTCTTTGGACACCATATATTTT. Encoded protein: CASPPLAYGGSLDTIYF. The chain couples TRBV18 to TRBJ1-3; D is possibly TRBD1 (5 bases). The CDR3 loop spans 17 amino acids. Germline V gene lookup returns CDR1 KGHSH and CDR2 LQKENI.

The gene calls are TRBV7-8 and TRBJ2-7, with 8 nucleotides matching TRBD1. V lost 1 base, J lost 3 bases, and 8 bases stayed unmatched. Germline CDR1 reads SGHVS; CDR2 reads FQNEAQ. This CDR3 is 16 amino acids long. The CDR3 sequence is CASSLGIQGVGYEQYF. Here the CDR3 DNA reads TGTGCCAGCAGCTTAGGGATACAGGGGGTCGGCTACGAGCAGTACTTC.

The V gene is TRBV4-1, the J gene TRBJ1-5; 9 nucleotides match TRBD1. Germline V gene sequence: CDR1 MGHRA, CDR2 YSYEKL. The CDR3 covers 18 residues. J was trimmed by 3 bases and V by 3 bases; bases with no gene match: 12. For the CDR3, the DNA is TGCGCCAGCAGCCAGTCATATGGGACAGGGAGGACCAATCAGCCCCAGCATTTT. Its protein product is CASSQSYGTGRTNQPQHF.

This sequence joins TRBV2 and TRBJ2-3, with TRBD2 matching 8 bases. Germline CDR1 is SNHLY and CDR2 is FYNNEI. CDR3 length: 19 amino acids. V shed 1 base, J shed 4 bases, and the junction held 16 bases outside the gene matches. The CDR3: CASSEEIGTRNLIPDTQYF. CDR3 nucleotide sequence: TGTGCCAGCAGTGAAGAGATCGGGACTAGGAATTTAATCCCAGATACGCAGTATTTT.

V and J are TRBV29-1 and TRBJ2-7; D is possibly TRBD1 (7 bases). Germline CDR1 reads SQVTM; CDR2 reads ANQGSEA. CDR3 length equals 13 residues. V was cut by 4 bases and J by 5 bases, with 15 bases left in between. The DNA of the CDR3 is TGCAGCGTTGTATCGGACAGGAGGGACGAGCAGTACTTC. Protein: CSVVSDRRDEQYF.

This chain connects TRBV30 to TRBJ2-2, with 10 bases identical to TRBD2. Per germline, CDR1 GTSNPN and CDR2 SVGIG (reference sequence). This CDR3 comprises 15 residues. Trimming at V came to 4 bases and at J to 5 bases, leaving 7 bases not matched to a gene. CDR3 DNA: TGTGCCTGGACCGAACTAGCGGGACGGACCGGGGAGCTGTTTTTT. This codes for CAWTELAGRTGELFF. Based on the CDR3 plus reference TRBV30 and TRBJ2-2, the full variable domain is SQTIHQWPATLVQPVGSPLSLECTVEGTSNPNLYWYRQAAGRGLQLLFYSVGIGQISSEVPQNLSASRPQDRQFILSSKKLLLSDSGFYLCAWTELAGRTGELFFGEGSRLTVL.

The chain combines TRBV5-5 with TRBJ2-7; D call uncertain. Germline CDR1 is SGHKS and CDR2 is YYEKEE (reference sequence). The CDR3 is made up of 12 amino acids. Between the trimmed V and J ends, which lost 0 bases and 3 bases, there was a span of 4 bases. CDR3 protein: CASSLERYEQYF. The DNA for the CDR3 is TGTGCCAGCAGCTTGGAGCGCTACGAGCAGTACTTC.

This chain connects TRBV11-2 to TRBJ2-6; TRBD2 is a possible D gene (6 bases). The CDR3 is made up of 16 amino acids. CDR1 SGHAT and CDR2 FQNNGV come from the germline V gene. The V end was cut by 0 bases, the J end by 4 bases, with 10 bases between. CDR3 residues: CASSLEGGVGANVLTF. The CDR3 DNA sequence: TGTGCCAGCAGCTTAGAGGGGGGTGTGGGGGCCAACGTCCTGACTTTC. The complete variable domain, with remaining parts taken from reference TRBV11-2 and TRBJ2-6, reads EAGVAQSPRYKIIEKRQSVAFWCNPISGHATLYWYQQILGQGPKLLIQFQNNGVVDDSQLPKDRFSAERLKGVDSTLKIQPAKLEDSAVYLCASSLEGGVGANVLTFGAGSRLTVL.

J is TRBJ1-5 and V is TRBV7-8; D uncertain. Per germline, CDR1 SGHVS and CDR2 FQNEAQ. V was clipped by 5 bases and J by 6 bases, with 11 bases between them. The CDR3 is 13 amino acids. The CDR3, as DNA: TGTGCCAGCAGCCAGGCCTCGAGTCAGCCCCAGCATTTT. Translation: CASSQASSQPQHF.

The CDR3: CASSDRDRQFF. The CDR3 region has the DNA TGTGCCAGCAGCGACCGGGACAGGCAGTTCTTC. The chain uses TRBV11-3 and TRBJ2-1; 7 bases match TRBD1. Trimming took 5 bases from V and 12 from J; bases not matched to a gene: 4. Germline V gene data show CDR1 as SGHNT and CDR2 as YENEEA. The CDR3 runs 11 residues.

The chain has TRBV28 and TRBJ1-1, with D hard to call. V lost 5 bases and J 0 bases, leaving 13 bases between the germline ends. CDR1 MDHEN and CDR2 SYDVKM come from the germline V gene. The CDR3 consists of 15 residues. Here the CDR3 DNA reads TGTGCCAGCAGTCCCCCCTCAGGAATGAACACTGAAGCTTTCTTT. It encodes CASSPPSGMNTEAFF.